This entry lists 21 T cell receptor beta chains sequenced from one sample in a study of cytomegalovirus exposure and HLA in healthy donors. The study ran its PCR with 60 Vbeta and 13 Jbeta primers. Clones were sequenced by immunoSEQ multiplex PCR, and TCRdb holds only the in-frame ones, with some missing. The sample records 100,000 or so clones, roughly 80% being singletons. Sample: PBMCs. Receptors were obtained from a man aged 30 to 39 in good health and CMV-seropositive.

This chain joins TRBV6-5 and TRBJ2-7; 7 bases are a match to TRBD1. V shed 2 bases, J shed 1 base, and the junction held 2 bases outside the gene matches. Germline V gene sequence: CDR1 MNHEY, CDR2 SVGAGI. The CDR3 runs 14 residues. The CDR3 coding sequence is TGTGCCAGCAGTTACGAGGGGGCTTCCTACGAGCAGTACTTC. Amino acid sequence: CASSYEGASYEQYF.

The chain recombines TRBV6-4 with TRBJ1-6; 7 nucleotides align to TRBD1. With V trimmed by 6 bases and J by 11 bases, 10 bases remained unmatched. The CDR3 runs 14 residues. CDR1 and CDR2 from the germline V gene are MRHNA and SNTAGT. CDR3 nucleotides: TGTGCCAGCAGCCCGACACAGGGGAGGCCACCCCTCCACTTT. Translation gives CASSPTQGRPPLHF.

V usage is TRBV7-8 and J usage is TRBJ2-1, with 12 bases that match TRBD2. This CDR3 has 19 residues. J lost 8 bases, V lost 1 base, and 15 bases had no gene match. The V gene's germline CDR1 is SGHVS and CDR2 FQNEAQ. This CDR3 is CASSLGASGGALLTDEQFF. The CDR3 region has the DNA TGTGCCAGCAGCTTAGGGGCTAGCGGGGGGGCCCTTTTAACGGATGAGCAGTTCTTC.

V gene TRBV28 combines with J gene TRBJ2-7; the D gene is possibly TRBD1 (5 bases). The V end was cut by 6 bases, the J end by 2 bases, with 14 bases between. CDR3 length: 14 amino acids. Germline assignment: CDR1 MDHEN and CDR2 SYDVKM. The CDR3 spells CASRLGWGTYEQYF. CDR3 nucleotide sequence: TGTGCCAGCAGACTCGGTTGGGGCACCTACGAGCAGTACTTC.

The CDR3 DNA follows: TGCGCCAGCAGCCAAGGGGCAGGCTTATCTGGAAACACCATATATTTT. Translated, it gives CASSQGAGLSGNTIYF. The V call is TRBV4-1, the J call TRBJ1-3; the D is unclear. Germline CDR1 and CDR2: MGHRA and YSYEKL. This CDR3 has 16 amino acids. With 1 base removed from V and 1 base from J, the gap between germline ends came to 11 bases.

This chain uses TRBV30 with TRBJ1-6; tentatively, D is TRBD1 (5 bases). The germline V gene encodes CDR1 GTSNPN and CDR2 SVGIG (reference sequence). The CDR3 totals 15 residues. Deletions cut 4 bases from V and 6 bases from J, with 16 bases between. CDR3 DNA: TGTGCCTGGAATTCCCGACAGAAAGCTAATTCACCCCTCCACTTT. Encoded protein: CAWNSRQKANSPLHF.

This chain links TRBV6-5 with TRBJ1-1; the D gene is possibly TRBD1 (5 bases). V lost 4 bases to trimming and J lost 0 bases, with 9 bases between them. CDR3 size: 14 residues. The germline V gene encodes CDR1 MNHEY and CDR2 SVGAGI. The CDR3 loop reads CASSWGGLNTEAFF. Written as DNA, the CDR3 is TGTGCCAGCAGTTGGGGGGGACTGAACACTGAAGCTTTCTTT.

The chain employs TRBV6-7 and TRBJ2-3; no reliable D call. TRBV6-7 is filed as an ORF, its function uncertain. The V gene lost 5 bases and the J gene lost 4 bases, with 16 bases spanning the gap. This CDR3 comprises 15 residues. In DNA, the CDR3 is TGTGCCAGCAGTCCAGGAAAACCTAAGGCAGATACGCAGTATTTT. Amino acids: CASSPGKPKADTQYF.

This clone appeared a single time. The rearrangement links TRBV10-3 to TRBJ2-7, with TRBD2 matching 14 bases. V lost 6 bases and J lost 1; bases outside the gene matches: 8. CDR1 and CDR2 (germline): ENHRY, SYGVKD. The CDR3 consists of 17 residues. CDR3 residues: CAIRAEGLAGASYEQYF. DNA of the CDR3: TGTGCCATCAGGGCGGAGGGACTAGCGGGGGCATCCTACGAGCAGTACTTC.

This clone was detected only a few times. This rearrangement joins TRBV4-1 to TRBJ2-7; 8 bases are a match to TRBD1. V was clipped by 0 bases and J by 7 bases; unmatched bases: 14. Germline V gene sequence: CDR1 MGHRA, CDR2 YSYEKL. This CDR3 has 17 amino acids. Here the CDR3 DNA reads TGCGCCAGCAGCCAAGACCAGCCATTGTGGACAGGGAGGGAGCAGTACTTC. Its translation: CASSQDQPLWTGREQYF.

This chain uses TRBV7-2 with TRBJ2-7, with TRBD1 as a possible D gene (5 bases). The V gene's germline CDR1 is SGHTA and CDR2 FQGNSA. The CDR3 runs to 15 residues. The V end lost 1 base, the J end lost 4 bases, and 14 bases lay between the germline ends. The DNA for the CDR3 is TGTGCCAGCAGCTTAGACGGGCCAGGGCGGTACGAGCAGTACTTC. Its protein product is CASSLDGPGRYEQYF.

This clone was recorded only once. This chain joins TRBV27 and TRBJ2-1; 7 bases match TRBD2. CDR3 length equals 19 residues. CDR1 MNHEY and CDR2 SMNVEV come from the germline V gene (reference sequence). J was trimmed by 0 bases and V by 6 bases; bases with no gene match: 17. For the CDR3, the DNA is TGTGCCAGCAGCCTGGGTGGGAAAGCGGGGAAGAGCTCCTACAATGAGCAGTTCTTC. Its protein product is CASSLGGKAGKSSYNEQFF.

As DNA, the CDR3 is TGCGGCTTCGGGGGTGCGGGGGAGCAGTTCTTC. It translates to CGFGGAGEQFF. This rearrangement joins TRBV20-1 to TRBJ2-1; D is possibly TRBD2 (6 bases). The CDR3 totals 11 residues. Germline loops: CDR1 DFQATT, CDR2 SNEGSKA (reference sequence).

V and J are TRBV7-8 and TRBJ1-2; D is possibly TRBD1 (5 bases). CDR1 and CDR2 from the germline V gene are SGHVS and FQNEAQ. This CDR3 has 15 amino acids. Between the trimmed V and J ends, which lost 1 base and 0 bases, there was a span of 9 bases. The CDR3: CASSLGTGANYGYTF. CDR3 bases: TGTGCCAGCAGCTTAGGGACGGGGGCTAACTATGGCTACACCTTC.

The rearrangement joins TRBV6-6 to TRBJ2-5, with TRBD2 identical over 8 bases. After removal of 6 bases from V and 1 base from J, the junction contained 4 bases not matched to a gene. The length of the CDR3 is 14 residues. Germline CDR1 and CDR2: MNHNY and SVGAGI (reference sequence). For the CDR3, the DNA is TGTGCCAGCAGGATAACTAGCGGCCAAGAGACCCAGTACTTC. Residues: CASRITSGQETQYF.

This chain joins TRBV29-1 and TRBJ2-1; the match to TRBD1 covers 7 bases. From germline, CDR1 is SQVTM and CDR2 ANQGSEA. V lost 7 bases to trimming and J lost 2 bases; unmatched junction nucleotides: 2. This CDR3 comprises 12 residues. The CDR3: CSAGTAYNEQFF. CDR3 nucleotide sequence: TGCAGCGCCGGGACAGCCTACAATGAGCAGTTCTTC.

This clone has only a few counts. This chain connects TRBV30 to TRBJ2-1; tentatively, D is TRBD2 (5 bases). The CDR3 runs 13 residues. Germline lookup yields CDR1 GTSNPN and CDR2 SVGIG (reference sequence). V lost 5 bases and J lost 7, with 15 bases in between. Written as DNA, the CDR3 is TGTGCCTGGGACCACTTTCCGGGGAATGAGCAGTTCTTC. Translation gives CAWDHFPGNEQFF.

The count of this clone is one. This chain joins TRBV5-4 and TRBJ2-1; 11 bases match TRBD2. The CDR3 covers 15 residues. After removal of 4 bases from V and 10 bases from J, the junction contained 10 bases not matched to a gene. Per germline, CDR1 SGHNT and CDR2 YYREEE (reference sequence). CDR3 loop: CASSPETSGAPEQFF. Here the CDR3 DNA reads TGTGCCAGCAGCCCAGAGACTAGCGGGGCCCCCGAGCAGTTCTTC.

The rearrangement uses TRBV5-1 and TRBJ2-2; no definite D call. Germline V gives CDR1 SGHRS, CDR2 YFSETQ. Trimming removed 3 bases at V and 0 bases at J, with 6 bases between. The CDR3 totals 14 residues. CDR3 residues: CASSSTPNTGELFF. CDR3 nucleotides: TGCGCCAGCAGCTCGACACCGAACACCGGGGAGCTGTTTTTT.

The genes are TRBV19 and TRBJ1-5; 10 nucleotides match TRBD1. J gave up 6 bases and V 6 bases, and 11 bases lay outside the gene matches. Germline assignment: CDR1 LNHDA and CDR2 SQIVND (reference sequence). This CDR3 contains 16 residues. The CDR3 DNA sequence: TGTGCCAGTAGGAAGCCGGGACAGGGGAGTTTTCAGCCCCAGCATTTT. The encoded protein is CASRKPGQGSFQPQHF.

This clone has ten or more counts. V is TRBV7-9 and J is TRBJ2-1; D not certain. The V and J ends lost 6 bases and 3 bases respectively, with 9 bases between them. The length of the CDR3 is 13 residues. The V gene's germline CDR1 is SEHNR and CDR2 FQNEAQ (reference sequence). The CDR3 nucleotides are TGTGCCAGCAGAAGCCTAGGCTACAATGAGCAGTTCTTC. Translating it yields CASRSLGYNEQFF.